This T cell receptor (beta chain) was retrieved from a study of cytomegalovirus exposure and HLA in healthy donors. General observations from the study: Reportedly, fewer N-insertions than the roughly 600-donor mean appeared in an Asian-associated ancestry cluster in a later analysis. Among the most significant clusters, several appeared linked to common viral pathogens in a later analysis.

Notes on this clone: The antigen is unknown.

The V segment lost 3 bases and the J segment 6 bases; nucleotides outside the gene matches: 10. Germline CDR1 is SGHTA and CDR2 is FQGNSA. This CDR3 contains 16 residues. Primers included in the PCR were 60 Vbeta and 13 Jbeta primers. Generated by immunoSEQ multiplex PCR, the TCRdb table keeps only in-frame clones and is missing some. Of some 140,000 clones listed, roughly 83% are singletons. The sample consisted of PBMCs. The sequence was obtained from a female donor in good health and CMV-seronegative. This chain joins TRBV7-2 and TRBJ1-5; 8 nucleotides agree with TRBD1. The DNA for the CDR3 is TGTGCCAGCAGCTTGGGAATCGACAGGGGAAGTCAGCCCCAGCATTTT. Translation gives CASSLGIDRGSQPQHF.